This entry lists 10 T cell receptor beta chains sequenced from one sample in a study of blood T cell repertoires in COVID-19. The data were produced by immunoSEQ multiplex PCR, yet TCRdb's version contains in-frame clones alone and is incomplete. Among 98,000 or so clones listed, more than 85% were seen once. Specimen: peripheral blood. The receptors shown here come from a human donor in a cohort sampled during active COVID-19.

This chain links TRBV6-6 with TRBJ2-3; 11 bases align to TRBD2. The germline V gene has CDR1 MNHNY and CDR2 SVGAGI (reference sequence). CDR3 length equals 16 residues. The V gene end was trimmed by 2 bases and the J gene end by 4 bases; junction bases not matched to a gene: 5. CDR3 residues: CASSYIAGGPPDTQYF. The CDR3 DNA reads TGTGCCAGCAGTTACATAGCGGGAGGGCCCCCAGATACGCAGTATTTT.

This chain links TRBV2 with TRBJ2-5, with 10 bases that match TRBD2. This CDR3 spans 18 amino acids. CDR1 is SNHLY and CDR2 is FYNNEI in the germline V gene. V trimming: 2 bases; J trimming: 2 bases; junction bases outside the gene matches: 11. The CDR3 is CASSERALAGVSQETQYF. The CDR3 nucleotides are TGTGCCAGCAGTGAAAGGGCTCTAGCGGGAGTTTCTCAAGAGACCCAGTACTTC. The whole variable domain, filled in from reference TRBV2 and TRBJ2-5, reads EPEVTQTPSHQVTQMGQEVILRCVPISNHLYFYWYRQILGQKVEFLVSFYNNEISEKSEIFDDQFSVERPDGSNFTLKIRSTKLEDSAMYFCASSERALAGVSQETQYFGPGTRLLVL.

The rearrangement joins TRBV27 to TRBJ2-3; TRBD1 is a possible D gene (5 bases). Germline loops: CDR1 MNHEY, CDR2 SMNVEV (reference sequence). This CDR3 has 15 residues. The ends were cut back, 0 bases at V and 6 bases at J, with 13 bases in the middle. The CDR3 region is CASSLSGPYGDTQYF. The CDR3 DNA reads TGTGCCAGCAGTTTATCGGGGCCCTACGGGGATACGCAGTATTTT.

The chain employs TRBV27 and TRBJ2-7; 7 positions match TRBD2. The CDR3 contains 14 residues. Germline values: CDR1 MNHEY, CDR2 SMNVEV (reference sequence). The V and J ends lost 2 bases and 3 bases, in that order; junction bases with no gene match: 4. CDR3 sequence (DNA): TGTGCCAGCAGTTTAACGCGGGAGTACTACGAGCAGTACTTC. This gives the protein CASSLTREYYEQYF.

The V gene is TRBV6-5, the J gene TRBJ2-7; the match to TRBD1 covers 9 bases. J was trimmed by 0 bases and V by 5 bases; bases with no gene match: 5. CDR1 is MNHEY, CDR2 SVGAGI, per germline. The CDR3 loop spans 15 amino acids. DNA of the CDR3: TGTGCCAGCAGTATCCAACAGGGGGCCTCCTACGAGCAGTACTTC. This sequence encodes CASSIQQGASYEQYF.

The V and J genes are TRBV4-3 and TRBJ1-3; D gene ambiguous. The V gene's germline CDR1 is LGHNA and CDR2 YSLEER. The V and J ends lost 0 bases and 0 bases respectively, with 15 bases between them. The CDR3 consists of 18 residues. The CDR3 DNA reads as TGCGCCAGCAGCCAAGATTCTCCACCCCAGGCCTCTGGAAACACCATATATTTT. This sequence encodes CASSQDSPPQASGNTIYF.

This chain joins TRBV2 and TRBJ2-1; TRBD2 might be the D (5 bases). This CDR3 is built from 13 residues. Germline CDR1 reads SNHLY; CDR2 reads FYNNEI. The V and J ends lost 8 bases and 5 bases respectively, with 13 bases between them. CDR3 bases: TGTGCCAGCTTTCTGCCGGGGAACAATGAGCAGTTCTTC. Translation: CASFLPGNNEQFF. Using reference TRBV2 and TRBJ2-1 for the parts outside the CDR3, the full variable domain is EPEVTQTPSHQVTQMGQEVILRCVPISNHLYFYWYRQILGQKVEFLVSFYNNEISEKSEIFDDQFSVERPDGSNFTLKIRSTKLEDSAMYFCASFLPGNNEQFFGPGTRLTVL.

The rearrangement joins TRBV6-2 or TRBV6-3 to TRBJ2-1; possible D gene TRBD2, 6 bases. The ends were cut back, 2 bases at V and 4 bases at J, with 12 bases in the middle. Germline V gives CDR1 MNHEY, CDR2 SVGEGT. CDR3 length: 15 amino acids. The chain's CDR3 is CASSYGGNGYNEQFF. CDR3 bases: TGTGCCAGCAGTTACGGGGGGAACGGGTACAATGAGCAGTTCTTC.

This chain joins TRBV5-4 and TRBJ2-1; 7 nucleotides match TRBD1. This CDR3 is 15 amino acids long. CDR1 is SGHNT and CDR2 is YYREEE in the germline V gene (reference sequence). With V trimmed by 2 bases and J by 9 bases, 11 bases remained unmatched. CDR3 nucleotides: TGTGCCAGCAGCTTTAAGCGGTTCTCAGGGGGTGAGCAGTTCTTC. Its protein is CASSFKRFSGGEQFF.

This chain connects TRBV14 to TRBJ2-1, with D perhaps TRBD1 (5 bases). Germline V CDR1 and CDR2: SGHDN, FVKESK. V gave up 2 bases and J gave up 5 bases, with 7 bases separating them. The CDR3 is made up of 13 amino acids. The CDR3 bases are TGTGCCAGCAGCCAACAGGGCCACAATGAGCAGTTCTTC. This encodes CASSQQGHNEQFF.